These 9 T cell receptor beta chains came from one sample sequenced in a study of Graves' ophthalmopathy and Graves' hyperthyroidism. TCR beta CDR3 regions were amplified from RNA transcripts. First-round RT-PCR employed HTBI primers, with a second-round multiplex PCR after it. TCRdb called the multiplex PCR reads again in MiXCR, with one record for every CDR3 protein. The sample consists of 350,000 to 450,000 distinct CDR3 sequences, about 18% of them appearing once. Sample: peripheral blood. All receptors come from a young woman with Graves' ophthalmopathy.

The chain is built from TRBV6-2 or TRBV6-3 and TRBJ2-5; tentatively, D is TRBD2 (5 bases). This CDR3 region has 15 residues. CDR1 is MNHEY and CDR2 is SVGEGT in the germline V gene. V was pared by 0 bases and J by 2 bases, with 10 bases between. The CDR3 nucleotides are TGTGCCAGCAGTTACTCGAATCCGGGACAAGAGACCCAGTACTTC. This sequence encodes CASSYSNPGQETQYF.

The chain's CDR3 is CASRSRTSGRAYEQYF. The DNA for the CDR3 is TGTGCCAGCAGATCGAGGACTAGCGGGAGGGCCTACGAGCAGTACTTC. The rearrangement links TRBV6-1 to TRBJ2-7, with TRBD2 identical over 15 bases. J lost 2 bases, V lost 6 bases, and 5 bases had no gene match. Germline-derived CDR1 and CDR2 are MNHNS and SASEGT. The CDR3 is made up of 16 amino acids.

The table lists this clonotype with many counts. V and J are TRBV7-8 and TRBJ2-7; D tentatively fits TRBD1 or TRBD2 (6 bases each). CDR1 is SGHVS and CDR2 is FQNEAQ in the germline V gene. The CDR3 spans 16 residues. V shed 0 bases and J shed 2 bases, with 14 bases lying between them. This CDR3 is CASSLARGTRTYEQYF. The CDR3 coding sequence is TGTGCCAGCAGCTTAGCTCGGGGGACACGAACCTACGAGCAGTACTTC.

A few counts support this clonotype. The chain has TRBV28 and TRBJ1-2; 12 nucleotides align to TRBD1. CDR1 MDHEN and CDR2 SYDVKM come from the germline V gene. With 5 bases clipped from V and 6 bases from J, the junction kept 10 bases outside the gene matches. This CDR3 spans 16 amino acids. The CDR3 here is CASSSRDRGLRDGYTF. The CDR3 bases are TGTGCCAGCAGTAGCCGGGACAGGGGGCTTCGAGATGGCTACACCTTC.

This clonotype was recorded only once. The J gene is TRBJ2-2, the V gene TRBV28; TRBD2 matches 13 bases. This CDR3 has 16 amino acids. Germline V gives CDR1 MDHEN, CDR2 SYDVKM. V was pared by 6 bases and J by 7 bases, with 8 bases of the junction left unmatched. The CDR3: CASSIRTSGSHGELFF. CDR3 DNA: TGTGCCAGCAGCATTCGGACTAGCGGGAGTCACGGGGAGCTGTTTTTT.

This clonotype was picked up many times. The CDR3 coding sequence is TGTGCCAGCAGCCACCCGCGCGGGGGGAAACCTGGAAACACCATATATTTT. It translates to CASSHPRGGKPGNTIYF. This chain links TRBV7-9 with TRBJ1-3, with a possible D match to TRBD1 (5 bases). Germline V lookup: CDR1 SEHNR, CDR2 FQNEAQ (reference sequence). Between the trimmed V and J ends, which lost 5 bases and 2 bases, there was a span of 19 bases. This CDR3 spans 17 amino acids.

This clonotype was seen repeatedly, ten times or more. V usage is TRBV6-1 and J usage is TRBJ1-6; D is perhaps TRBD1 (5 bases). Between the trimmed V and J ends, which lost 6 bases and 6 bases, there was a span of 12 bases. The CDR3 covers 14 residues. Germline CDR1 is MNHNS and CDR2 is SASEGT. In DNA form, the CDR3 reads TGTGCCAGCAGCGGGAGGGGAGCTAATTCACCCCTCCACTTT. Translating gives CASSGRGANSPLHF.

This clonotype was observed at least ten times. The CDR3 reads CASSLGPGYTF. As DNA, the CDR3 is TGCGCCAGCAGCTTGGGCCCTGGCTACACCTTC. The rearrangement links TRBV5-1 to TRBJ1-2; D unresolved. This CDR3 is 11 amino acids long. Trimming removed 0 bases from V and 7 bases from J, with 4 bases in between. Germline assignment: CDR1 SGHRS and CDR2 YFSETQ.

This clonotype has at least ten counts. This may arise from a read error, as a much more abundant clone is one base away. The genes are TRBV7-2 and TRBJ2-7; D unresolved. This CDR3 region has 12 residues. Trimming cost V 4 bases and J 2 bases, with 6 bases left between them. CDR1 is SGHTA, CDR2 FQGNSA, per germline. The DNA of the CDR3 is TGTGCCAGCAGCTGGGTCGCCTACGAGCAGTACTTC. It codes for CASSWVAYEQYF.